This TCR beta chain was recovered during a study of beta chain features in type 1 diabetes. Overall study results and limits: Equally in patients and controls, PCR might preferentially amplify shorter templates. In all four CD4+ subsets, TCRB CDR3 length was significantly, moderately reduced in type 1 diabetes.

Sequencing targeted expressed TCRB transcripts, as all isolated RNA had been reverse transcribed. Here immunoSEQ multiplex PCR was the method, and the copy in TCRdb shows in-frame clones only, minus some. The sample includes a few hundred thousand clones, just over 20% of them seen just once. The collection from each donor was one heparinised blood draw averaging about 116 mL. The CDR3 consists of 14 residues. The ends were cut back, 2 bases at V and 8 bases at J, with 10 bases in the middle. Germline assignment: CDR1 MNHEY and CDR2 SMNVEV (reference sequence). Notes on this clone: Its antigen is unknown.

Specimen: naive CD4+ T cells from blood. This chain joins TRBV27 and TRBJ1-6; D not resolved. This sequence originates from a woman aged 40 to 55 with type 1 diabetes. The CDR3 sequence is CASSLGPIDSPLHF. The CDR3 DNA reads TGTGCCAGCAGTTTAGGGCCGATTGATTCACCCCTCCACTTT.